One sample yielded the 8 T cell receptor beta chains listed below, sequenced in a study of OX40 agonist ivuxolimab in advanced cancers. The assay was immunoSEQ multiplex PCR, and TCRdb's table has in-frame clones only and misses some. The sample carries around 50,000 clones, 80% to 95% recorded once. Sequences were derived from CD4+ or CD8+ T cells sorted from blood, sampled in a trial of the OX40 agonist ivuxolimab. These TCRs come from an adult with an advanced solid tumor such as melanoma, head and neck, liver or kidney cancer.

The chain employs TRBV15 and TRBJ2-4; TRBD1 agrees at 10 bases. V trimming: 2 bases; J trimming: 6 bases; junction bases outside the gene matches: 7. Germline CDR1 LNHNV, CDR2 YYDKDF (reference sequence). This CDR3 region has 16 residues. This chain's CDR3 is CATSRSPRTGGNIQYF. CDR3 in DNA: TGTGCCACCAGCAGATCCCCTCGGACAGGGGGAAACATTCAGTACTTC.

In DNA form, the CDR3 reads TGCGCCAGCAGTTTCGACAGTGGGCCGAATGAAAAACTGTTTTTT. This translates into CASSFDSGPNEKLFF. The chain links TRBV4-1 to TRBJ1-4, with a tentative D call TRBD1 (5 bases). CDR1 MGHRA and CDR2 YSYEKL come from the germline V gene. The CDR3 consists of 15 residues. V gave up 6 bases and J gave up 5 bases, with 16 bases separating them.

The chain is built from TRBV7-9 and TRBJ2-5; either TRBD1 or TRBD2 may fit D (5 bases each). Between the trimmed V and J ends, which lost 2 bases and 3 bases, there was a span of 13 bases. The CDR3 has 15 residues. In germline, CDR1 is SEHNR, CDR2 FQNEAQ (reference sequence). The CDR3 sequence is CASSLPNGAKETQYF. The CDR3 DNA sequence: TGTGCCAGCAGCTTACCGAACGGGGCCAAAGAGACCCAGTACTTC.

This rearrangement joins TRBV11-2 to TRBJ2-3; possibly TRBD2 for D (5 bases). Between the trimmed V and J ends, which lost 3 bases and 6 bases, there was a span of 10 bases. CDR3 length: 13 amino acids. Looked up from germline, CDR1 is SGHAT and CDR2 is FQNNGV. CDR3 sequence reads: CASSLFGGDTQYF. The CDR3 DNA reads as TGTGCCAGCAGCTTGTTTGGCGGGGATACGCAGTATTTT. Variable domain in full (rest from reference TRBV11-2 and TRBJ2-3): EAGVAQSPRYKIIEKRQSVAFWCNPISGHATLYWYQQILGQGPKLLIQFQNNGVVDDSQLPKDRFSAERLKGVDSTLKIQPAKLEDSAVYLCASSLFGGDTQYFGPGTRLTVL.

The chain is built from TRBV6-6 and TRBJ2-1; D gene ambiguous. Trimming removed 4 bases at V and 8 bases at J, with 9 bases between. The CDR3 is 12 residues long. Germline V gene data show CDR1 as MNHNY and CDR2 as SVGAGI (reference sequence). CDR3: CASSLRADEQFF. CDR3 bases: TGTGCCAGCAGTTTAAGGGCGGATGAGCAGTTCTTC.

The V call is TRBV19, the J call TRBJ1-4, with D perhaps matching TRBD1 (5 bases). Per germline, CDR1 LNHDA and CDR2 SQIVND (reference sequence). CDR3 length: 14 amino acids. Trimming took 10 bases from V and 3 from J, leaving 15 bases between them. The DNA of the CDR3 is TGTGCCACTTCAACAGGATATCCTAATGAAAAACTGTTTTTT. It specifies CATSTGYPNEKLFF.

V and J are TRBV18 and TRBJ2-2; perhaps TRBD1 as D (6 bases). Trimming took off 8 bases at V and 0 bases at J, with 16 bases between the two ends. The CDR3 runs 16 residues. Germline CDR1 is KGHSH and CDR2 is LQKENI. This CDR3 reads CASAGSGAPNTGELFF. The CDR3 DNA sequence: TGTGCCAGCGCAGGATCAGGGGCTCCGAACACCGGGGAGCTGTTTTTT.

The chain carries TRBV5-6 and TRBJ2-1, with a possible D match to TRBD2 (6 bases). The length of the CDR3 is 12 residues. Germline CDR1 reads SGHDT; CDR2 reads YYEEEE. With 4 bases removed from V and 8 bases from J, the gap between germline ends came to 10 bases. The CDR3 loop is CASSPGEDEQFF. The CDR3 bases are TGTGCCAGCAGCCCGGGGGAGGATGAGCAGTTCTTC.